The T cell receptor (beta chain) described here comes from a study of CD4 and CD8 cells across lung adenocarcinoma regions (dated by TCRdb to the late 2010s). Looking at the study overall: Intratumor heterogeneity of the T cell receptor repertoire was examined by comparing tumor centers with tumor margins.

This clonotype is assessed as large (0.1 to 1%). No antigen is known for it. No much larger clonotype is one base removed from it; base qualities were not supplied. Patients with localized lung adenocarcinoma, a subtype of non-small cell lung cancer, were used as donors. The centers of localized lung adenocarcinomas were where the samples came from. For TCR repertoire analysis, CD8+ T cells from tumor tissue were profiled separately from CD4+ T cells. The library was made by PCR. TCRdb shows the sequencer as HiSeq X Ten. TCRdb passed the public sequencing reads through fastp at Q25 and MiXCR, retaining productive beta sequences. Identical CDR3 proteins give one entry, which carries the most common genes and DNA. Recorded for this sample are around 15,000 distinct CDR3 sequences; under 70% of them occurred a single time. The top ten hold roughly 33% of the sample. According to the germline V gene, CDR1 reads MNHEY and CDR2 reads SVGAGI. V trim: 5 bases; J trim: 1 base; unmatched bases: 3. Taken from cysteine to phenylalanine, the CDR3 has 17 residues. The CDR3 DNA has 51 bases and is translated from base 1.

The sample taken for sequencing was CD8+ T cells from the center of a lung tumor. The cell subset or site label of this sample denotes: tumor center region. The TCR originated in a female donor with lung adenocarcinoma. The CD4 and CD8 labels of this study may be unreliable. The sequence links TRBV6-5 to TRBJ2-2, with 14 middle bases fitting TRBD2. The CDR3 sequence is CASSRGLAGGNTGELFF. The base sequence is TGTGCCAGCAGTCGAGGACTAGCGGGGGGGAACACCGGGGAGCTGTTTTTT.